The 2 T cell receptor beta chains in this list originate from one sample, sequenced in a study of blood T cells in healthy people across ages. A J-beta primer mix and a sample-barcoded 5' primer were used in a second PCR of about 7 to 12 cycles. TCRdb re-derived calls from the 5' RACE reads in MiXCR, one entry per CDR3 protein. The data show roughly 1.5 million distinct CDR3 sequences, approximately 43% seen once. The sample consisted of blood. Receptors were obtained from a woman between 18 and 29 years old in good health.

The genes are TRBV5-1 and TRBJ1-2; D is undetermined. Trimming removed 4 bases at V and 1 base at J, with 11 bases between. This CDR3 is 14 amino acids long. The germline V gene has CDR1 SGHRS and CDR2 YFSETQ. CDR3 residues: CASSPNNFNYGYTF. The CDR3 coding sequence is TGCGCCAGCAGCCCTAACAACTTTAACTATGGCTACACCTTC.

Only a few counts were recorded for this clonotype. The CDR3 DNA reads as TGTGCCGCTACTTACAGGGGGTTCACCTACGAGCAGTACTTC. It encodes CAATYRGFTYEQYF. The V gene is TRBV6-6, the J gene TRBJ2-7, with 8 bases identical to TRBD1. This CDR3 is 14 amino acids long. V shed 11 bases and J 2 bases; nucleotides not matched to a gene: 11. Germline values: CDR1 MNHNY, CDR2 SVGAGI (reference sequence).